These 20 T cell receptor beta chains originate from one sample sequenced in a study of blood T cell repertoires in COVID-19. Profiling relied on immunoSEQ multiplex PCR, and the TCRdb table lists in-frame clones only, not all of them. The table lists hundreds of thousands of clones, around nine tenths of them singletons, with under 2% in the top ten. The source material was peripheral blood. The origin of the receptors is a woman aged 60-75 years who had recovered from COVID-19.

The J gene is TRBJ1-5, the V gene TRBV28, with TRBD1 as a possible D gene (6 bases). The CDR3 totals 16 residues. Trimming pared 0 bases from V and 5 bases from J, leaving 14 bases between. Looked up from germline, CDR1 is MDHEN and CDR2 is SYDVKM. The CDR3 here is CASSLWRTVIDQPQHF. In DNA form, the CDR3 reads TGTGCCAGCAGTTTATGGCGGACAGTCATAGATCAGCCCCAGCATTTT.

The chain recombines TRBV7-9 with TRBJ2-7; D ambiguous. CDR3 length: 12 amino acids. Germline lookup yields CDR1 SEHNR and CDR2 FQNEAQ (reference sequence). V was shortened by 5 bases and J by 0 bases, with 5 bases between the two germline ends. CDR3 sequence: CASSVSSYEQYF. CDR3 DNA sequence: TGTGCCAGCAGCGTGAGCTCCTACGAGCAGTACTTC. Variable domain in full (rest from reference TRBV7-9 and TRBJ2-7): DTGVSQNPRHKITKRGQNVTFRCDPISEHNRLYWYRQTLGQGPEFLTYFQNEAQLEKSRLLSDRFSAERPKGSFSTLEIQRTEQGDSAMYLCASSVSSYEQYFGPGTRLTVT.

This clone was counted once. The J gene is TRBJ1-4, the V gene TRBV2; 7 bases fit TRBD1. Germline CDR1 reads SNHLY; CDR2 reads FYNNEI. The CDR3 extends over 14 amino acids. V dropped 6 bases and J dropped 7; count of bases not matched to a gene: 8. The CDR3 coding sequence is TGTGCCAGCAGACAGACAGGGTTGAGTGAAAAACTGTTTTTT. Amino acids: CASRQTGLSEKLFF.

V is TRBV10-3 and J is TRBJ1-3, with 8 bases that match TRBD1. Trimming removed 6 bases from V and 4 bases from J; junction bases left unmatched: 5. The CDR3 has 14 amino acids. Germline CDR1 is ENHRY and CDR2 is SYGVKD. The CDR3 loop reads CAISSGGAGNTIYF. The CDR3 coding sequence is TGTGCCATCAGCTCAGGGGGCGCGGGAAACACCATATATTTT.

The V call is TRBV27, the J call TRBJ2-3; D not certain. The CDR3 has 16 residues. Trimming removed 5 bases from V and 0 bases from J, with 15 bases in between. Per germline, CDR1 MNHEY and CDR2 SMNVEV (reference sequence). CDR3 sequence reads: CASSHPGSASTDTQYF. CDR3 nucleotide sequence: TGTGCCAGCAGTCACCCCGGGTCCGCTAGCACAGATACGCAGTATTTT.

This rearrangement joins TRBV19 to TRBJ2-7; tentatively, D is TRBD1 (6 bases). CDR1 and CDR2 from the germline V gene are LNHDA and SQIVND (reference sequence). Trimming left V 5 bases short and J 5 bases short, with 13 bases between. CDR3 size: 13 residues. CDR3 amino acids: CASSPGWDNEQYF. The CDR3, as DNA: TGTGCCAGTAGTCCCGGTTGGGACAACGAGCAGTACTTC.

This clone was counted a few times. The rearrangement uses TRBV5-1 and TRBJ2-5; 12 bases align to TRBD2. Germline V gives CDR1 SGHRS, CDR2 YFSETQ. The CDR3 loop spans 17 amino acids. Unmatched junction bases numbered 11, after V lost 1 base and J lost 7 bases. CDR3 bases: TGCGCCAGCAGCTTGCTAGCGGGGGGGACGACAGGGGCGACCCAGTACTTC. Its protein product is CASSLLAGGTTGATQYF.

This clone is medium-sized in the sample. The chain couples TRBV2 to TRBJ1-2; D call uncertain. The CDR3 length is 11 residues. The germline CDR1 and CDR2 sequences are SNHLY and FYNNEI. Between the trimmed V and J ends, which lost 4 bases and 3 bases, there was a span of 3 bases. As DNA, the CDR3 is TGTGCCAGCAGTGGAGACTATGGCTACACCTTC. This encodes CASSGDYGYTF.

The J gene is TRBJ2-5, the V gene TRBV9; D possibly corresponds to TRBD1 (6 bases). V dropped 4 bases and J dropped 4 bases, with 14 bases sitting between them. The CDR3 spans 14 residues. Germline-derived CDR1 and CDR2 are SGDLS and YYNGEE. CDR3 sequence reads: CASSPGQDIETQYF. In nucleotides, the CDR3 is TGTGCCAGCAGCCCGGGACAAGATATAGAGACCCAGTACTTC.

The chain joins TRBV5-6 to TRBJ1-4, with no clear D. The CDR3 has 13 amino acids. V lost 1 base and J 8 bases, leaving 9 bases between the germline ends. Germline V lookup: CDR1 SGHDT, CDR2 YYEEEE. The CDR3 spells CASSLFSAEKLFF. The CDR3 nucleotides are TGTGCCAGCAGCTTGTTTTCCGCGGAAAAACTGTTTTTT.

The chain joins TRBV19 to TRBJ2-2, with 8 bases aligning to TRBD2. Germline trimming cut 0 bases from V and 4 bases from J; bases unmatched to any gene: 4. The CDR3 contains 16 residues. Germline loops: CDR1 LNHDA, CDR2 SQIVND (reference sequence). The chain's CDR3 is CASSIDAGGITGELFF. Here the CDR3 DNA reads TGTGCCAGTAGTATAGACGCGGGGGGAATCACCGGGGAGCTGTTTTTT.

This clone was observed a single time. The chain links TRBV6-4 to TRBJ2-3, with a possible D match to TRBD1 (6 bases). The germline V gene encodes CDR1 MRHNA and CDR2 SNTAGT. This CDR3 comprises 14 residues. V was clipped by 5 bases and J by 1 base, with 10 bases between them. This CDR3 reads CASSPGHRTDTQYF. The CDR3 region has the DNA TGTGCCAGCAGTCCGGGACACCGCACAGATACGCAGTATTTT.

This clone was observed a handful of times. V is TRBV6-1 and J is TRBJ1-6; 7 bases map to TRBD1. CDR1 MNHNS and CDR2 SASEGT come from the germline V gene. This CDR3 has 16 amino acids. Trimming at V came to 3 bases and at J to 2 bases, leaving 4 bases not matched to a gene. CDR3 loop: CASSDRTGTYNSPLHF. CDR3 DNA: TGTGCCAGCAGTGATCGGACAGGCACCTATAATTCACCCCTCCACTTT.

The chain carries TRBV6-1 and TRBJ1-5; a possible D gene is TRBD1 (5 bases). The germline V gene has CDR1 MNHNS and CDR2 SASEGT. Trimming left V 4 bases short and J 2 bases short, with 18 bases between. CDR3 length equals 17 residues. Written as DNA, the CDR3 is TGTGCCAGCAGTGGGGGACTGAGAGTTGGTGGCAATCAGCCCCAGCATTTT. Encoded protein: CASSGGLRVGGNQPQHF.

The V and J genes are TRBV19 and TRBJ2-7, with 9 bases identical to TRBD2. CDR3 length equals 15 residues. The germline V gene has CDR1 LNHDA and CDR2 SQIVND (reference sequence). The V and J ends lost 6 bases and 2 bases, in that order; junction bases with no gene match: 8. This chain's CDR3 is CASRGSASGTYEQYF. Here the CDR3 DNA reads TGTGCCAGTAGGGGGTCGGCTAGCGGGACCTACGAGCAGTACTTC.

The V call is TRBV29-1, the J call TRBJ2-2; a weak D match, TRBD1 (6 bases). The CDR3 length is 14 residues. The V end was cut by 6 bases, the J end by 6 bases, with 17 bases between. Germline V gene lookup returns CDR1 SQVTM and CDR2 ANQGSEA. The CDR3 sequence: CSVGTGRVAGELFF. In nucleotides, the CDR3 is TGCAGCGTCGGCACAGGGCGGGTTGCCGGGGAGCTGTTTTTT.

The V gene is TRBV18, the J gene TRBJ2-2, with 8 bases fitting TRBD2. The trim removed 2 bases at V and 0 bases at J, leaving 5 bases unmatched. The CDR3 is 17 residues long. CDR1 is KGHSH and CDR2 is LQKENI in the germline V gene. CDR3: CASSPFAGGTNTGELFF. The CDR3 DNA reads TGTGCCAGCTCACCATTTGCGGGGGGAACGAACACCGGGGAGCTGTTTTTT.

The chain joins TRBV7-6 to TRBJ2-6; TRBD1 matches at 7 bases. The junction had 7 bases not matched to a gene; V was cut back by 1 base and J by 1 base. The CDR3 consists of 18 residues. Germline V lookup: CDR1 SGHVS, CDR2 FNYEAQ. The CDR3 is CASSLGARQGSGANVLTF. DNA for the CDR3: TGTGCCAGCAGCTTAGGAGCGAGACAGGGATCTGGGGCCAACGTCCTGACTTTC.

The gene calls are TRBV10-3 and TRBJ2-7; 14 bases agree with TRBD2. The CDR3 is 17 residues long. Germline-derived CDR1 and CDR2 are ENHRY and SYGVKD. The J segment lost 2 bases and the V segment lost 8 bases, leaving 11 bases of the junction unmatched. The CDR3 bases are TGTGCCATCGGCAGGACTAGCGGGGGGCTTGGAGCCTACGAGCAGTACTTC. Amino acid sequence: CAIGRTSGGLGAYEQYF.

The sample holds one count of this clone. The rearrangement uses TRBV7-9 and TRBJ2-3; TRBD2 aligns across 7 bases. Germline lookup yields CDR1 SEHNR and CDR2 FQNEAQ (reference sequence). V was pared by 3 bases and J by 0 bases, with 3 bases of the junction left unmatched. The length of the CDR3 is 15 residues. As DNA, the CDR3 is TGTGCCAGCAGCTTGCGGCGGGGGAGCACAGATACGCAGTATTTT. This codes for CASSLRRGSTDTQYF. Based on the CDR3 plus reference TRBV7-9 and TRBJ2-3, the full variable domain is DTGVSQNPRHKITKRGQNVTFRCDPISEHNRLYWYRQTLGQGPEFLTYFQNEAQLEKSRLLSDRFSAERPKGSFSTLEIQRTEQGDSAMYLCASSLRRGSTDTQYFGPGTRLTVL.